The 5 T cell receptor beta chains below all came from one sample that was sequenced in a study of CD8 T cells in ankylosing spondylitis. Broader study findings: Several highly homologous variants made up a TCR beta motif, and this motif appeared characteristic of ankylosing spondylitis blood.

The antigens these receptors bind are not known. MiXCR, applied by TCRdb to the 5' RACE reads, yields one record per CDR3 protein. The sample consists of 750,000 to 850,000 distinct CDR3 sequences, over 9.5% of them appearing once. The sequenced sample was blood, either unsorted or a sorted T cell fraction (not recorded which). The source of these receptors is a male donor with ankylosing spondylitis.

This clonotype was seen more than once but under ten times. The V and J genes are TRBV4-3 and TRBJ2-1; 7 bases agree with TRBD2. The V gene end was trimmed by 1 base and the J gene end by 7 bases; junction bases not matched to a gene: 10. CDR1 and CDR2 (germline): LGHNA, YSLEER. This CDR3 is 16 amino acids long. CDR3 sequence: CASSQGGGRVWNEQFF. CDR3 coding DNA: TGCGCCAGCAGCCAAGGGGGCGGGAGAGTGTGGAATGAGCAGTTCTTC.

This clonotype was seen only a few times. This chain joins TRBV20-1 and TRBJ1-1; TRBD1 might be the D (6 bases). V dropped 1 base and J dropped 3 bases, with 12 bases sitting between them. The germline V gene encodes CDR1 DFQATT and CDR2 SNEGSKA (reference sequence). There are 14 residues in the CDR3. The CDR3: CSARGTGADTEAFF. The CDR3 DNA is TGCAGTGCTAGAGGTACGGGGGCGGACACTGAAGCTTTCTTT.

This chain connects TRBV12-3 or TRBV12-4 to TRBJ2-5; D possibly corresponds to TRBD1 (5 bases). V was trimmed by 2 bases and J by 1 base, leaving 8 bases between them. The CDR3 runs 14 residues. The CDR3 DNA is TGTGCCAGCAGTTTAACACAGGTCCAAGAGACCCAGTACTTC. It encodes CASSLTQVQETQYF.

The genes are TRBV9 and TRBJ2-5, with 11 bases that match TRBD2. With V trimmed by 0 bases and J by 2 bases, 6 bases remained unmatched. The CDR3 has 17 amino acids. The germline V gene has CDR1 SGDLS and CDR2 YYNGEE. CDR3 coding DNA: TGTGCCAGCAGCGTAGCTCCGGGACTAGCGGCTCAAGAGACCCAGTACTTC. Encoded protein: CASSVAPGLAAQETQYF.

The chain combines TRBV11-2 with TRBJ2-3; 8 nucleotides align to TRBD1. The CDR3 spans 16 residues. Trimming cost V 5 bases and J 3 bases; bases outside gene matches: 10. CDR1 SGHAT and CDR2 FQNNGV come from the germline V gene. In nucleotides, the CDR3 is TGTGCCAGCAGCCCAACAGGGGGAATTAGGACAGATACGCAGTATTTT. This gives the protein CASSPTGGIRTDTQYF.